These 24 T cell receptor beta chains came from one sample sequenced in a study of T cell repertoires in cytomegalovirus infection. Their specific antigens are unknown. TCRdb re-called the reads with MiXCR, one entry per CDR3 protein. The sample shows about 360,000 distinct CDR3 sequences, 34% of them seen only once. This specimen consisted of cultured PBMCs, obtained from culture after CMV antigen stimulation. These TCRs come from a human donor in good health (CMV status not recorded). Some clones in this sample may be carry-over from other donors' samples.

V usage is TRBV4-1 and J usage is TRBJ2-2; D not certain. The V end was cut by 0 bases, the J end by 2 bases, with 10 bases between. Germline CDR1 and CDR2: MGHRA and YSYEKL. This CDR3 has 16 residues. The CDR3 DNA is TGCGCCAGCAGCCAAGATCGAGGCCCAAACACCGGGGAGCTGTTTTTT. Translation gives CASSQDRGPNTGELFF.

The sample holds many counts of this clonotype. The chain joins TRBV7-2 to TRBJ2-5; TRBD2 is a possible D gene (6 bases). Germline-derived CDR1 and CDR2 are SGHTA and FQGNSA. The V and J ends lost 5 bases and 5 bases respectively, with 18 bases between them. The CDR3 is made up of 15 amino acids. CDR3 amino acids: CASSLNSGGMETQYF. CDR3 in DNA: TGTGCCAGCAGCCTAAACTCTGGGGGGATGGAGACCCAGTACTTC.

The CDR3: CASSLGPFAVETQYF. As DNA, the CDR3 is TGTGCCAGCAGCTTAGGGCCCTTCGCGGTAGAGACCCAGTACTTC. This sequence joins TRBV7-2 and TRBJ2-5; D is unclear. In germline, CDR1 is SGHTA, CDR2 FQGNSA. V dropped 1 base and J dropped 4 bases, with 13 bases sitting between them. The CDR3 has 15 residues.

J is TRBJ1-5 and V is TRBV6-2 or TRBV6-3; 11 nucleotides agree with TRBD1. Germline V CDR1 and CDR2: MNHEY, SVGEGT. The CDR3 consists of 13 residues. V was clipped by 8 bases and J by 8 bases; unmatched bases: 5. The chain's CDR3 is CASWDRGNKPQHF. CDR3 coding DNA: TGTGCCAGCTGGGACAGGGGGAATAAGCCCCAGCATTTT.

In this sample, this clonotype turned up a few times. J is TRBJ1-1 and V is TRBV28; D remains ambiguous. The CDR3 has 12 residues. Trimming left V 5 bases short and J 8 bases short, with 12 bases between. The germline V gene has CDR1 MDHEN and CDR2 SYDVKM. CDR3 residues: CASSIPTSEAFF. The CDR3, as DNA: TGTGCCAGCAGTATACCAACATCGGAAGCTTTCTTT.

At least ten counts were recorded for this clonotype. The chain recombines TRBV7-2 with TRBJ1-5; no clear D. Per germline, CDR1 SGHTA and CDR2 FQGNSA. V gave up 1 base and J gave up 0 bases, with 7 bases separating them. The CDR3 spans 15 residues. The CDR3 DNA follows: TGTGCCAGCAGCTTAGAGGACTCTAGCAATCAGCCCCAGCATTTT. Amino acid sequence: CASSLEDSSNQPQHF.

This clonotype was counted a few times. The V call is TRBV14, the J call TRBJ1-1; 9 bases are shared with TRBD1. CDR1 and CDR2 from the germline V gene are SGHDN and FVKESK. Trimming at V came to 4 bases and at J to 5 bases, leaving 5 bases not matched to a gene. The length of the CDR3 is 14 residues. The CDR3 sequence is CASSPRTGATEAFF. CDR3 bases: TGTGCCAGCAGCCCGAGGACAGGGGCAACTGAAGCTTTCTTT.

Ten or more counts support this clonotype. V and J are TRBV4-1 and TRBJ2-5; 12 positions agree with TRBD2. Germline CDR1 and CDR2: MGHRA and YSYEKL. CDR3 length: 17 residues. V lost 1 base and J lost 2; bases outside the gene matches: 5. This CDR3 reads CASSQVLAGGPQETQYF. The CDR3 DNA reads TGCGCCAGCAGCCAAGTGCTAGCGGGAGGGCCTCAAGAGACCCAGTACTTC.

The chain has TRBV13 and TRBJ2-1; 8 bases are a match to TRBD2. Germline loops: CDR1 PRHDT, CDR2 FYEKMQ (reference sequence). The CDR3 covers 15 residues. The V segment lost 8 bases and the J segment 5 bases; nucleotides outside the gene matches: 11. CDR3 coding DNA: TGTGCCAGCGCCTTAAAGCGGGAGTTCAACAATGAGCAGTTCTTC. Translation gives CASALKREFNNEQFF.

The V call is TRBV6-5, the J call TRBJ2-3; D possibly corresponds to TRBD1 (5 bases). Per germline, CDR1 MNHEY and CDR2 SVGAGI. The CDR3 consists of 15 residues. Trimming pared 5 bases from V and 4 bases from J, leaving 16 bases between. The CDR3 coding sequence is TGTGCCAGCAGTACAGGACAACGCGACGCAGATACGCAGTATTTT. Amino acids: CASSTGQRDADTQYF.

The CDR3 protein is CASSPLYGRGIGETQYF. CDR3 DNA: TGTGCCAGCAGTCCCCTTTACGGGAGGGGGATAGGTGAGACCCAGTACTTC. The chain carries TRBV28 and TRBJ2-5, with 8 bases matching TRBD2. Germline V gene lookup returns CDR1 MDHEN and CDR2 SYDVKM. Losses at the gene ends were 5 bases for V and 5 bases for J; bases not matched to a gene: 16. This CDR3 spans 17 amino acids.

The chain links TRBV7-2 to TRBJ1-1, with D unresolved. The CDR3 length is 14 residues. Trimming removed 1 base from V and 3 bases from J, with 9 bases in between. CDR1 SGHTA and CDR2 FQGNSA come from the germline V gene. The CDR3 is CASSLGSGYTEAFF. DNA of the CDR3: TGTGCCAGCAGCTTAGGTTCGGGTTACACTGAAGCTTTCTTT.

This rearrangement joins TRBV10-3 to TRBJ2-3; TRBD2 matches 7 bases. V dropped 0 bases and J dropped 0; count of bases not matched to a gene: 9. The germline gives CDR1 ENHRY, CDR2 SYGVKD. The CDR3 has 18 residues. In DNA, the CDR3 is TGTGCCATCAGTGAGTCGAGACTAGCTAGAGTAAGCACAGATACGCAGTATTTT. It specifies CAISESRLARVSTDTQYF.

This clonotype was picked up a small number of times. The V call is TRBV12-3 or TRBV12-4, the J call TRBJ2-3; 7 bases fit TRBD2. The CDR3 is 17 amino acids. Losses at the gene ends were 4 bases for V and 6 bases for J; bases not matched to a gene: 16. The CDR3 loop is CASSSSPGLEVFDTQYF. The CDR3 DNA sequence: TGTGCCAGCAGTTCCTCCCCTGGACTAGAGGTTTTCGATACGCAGTATTTT.

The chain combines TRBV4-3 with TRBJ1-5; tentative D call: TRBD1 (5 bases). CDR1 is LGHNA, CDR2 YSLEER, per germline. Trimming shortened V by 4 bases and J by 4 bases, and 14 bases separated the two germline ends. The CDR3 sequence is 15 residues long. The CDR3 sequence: CASSLLLGVNQPQHF. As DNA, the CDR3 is TGCGCCAGCAGCCTCCTGCTGGGGGTGAATCAGCCCCAGCATTTT.

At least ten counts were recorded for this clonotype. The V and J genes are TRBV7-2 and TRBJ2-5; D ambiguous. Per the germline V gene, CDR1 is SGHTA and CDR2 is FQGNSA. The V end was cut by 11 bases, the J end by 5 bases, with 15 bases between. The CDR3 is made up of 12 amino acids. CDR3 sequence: CALGRMGETQYF. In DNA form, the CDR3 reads TGTGCCTTAGGTCGGATGGGTGAGACCCAGTACTTC.

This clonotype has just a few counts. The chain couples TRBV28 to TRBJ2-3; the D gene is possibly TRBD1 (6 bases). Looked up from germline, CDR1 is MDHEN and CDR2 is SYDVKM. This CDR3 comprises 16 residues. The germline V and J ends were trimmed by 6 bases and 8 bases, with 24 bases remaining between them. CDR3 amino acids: CASSATGTTVRSTQYF. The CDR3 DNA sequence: TGTGCCAGCAGCGCCACCGGGACAACTGTTAGGTCTACGCAGTATTTT.

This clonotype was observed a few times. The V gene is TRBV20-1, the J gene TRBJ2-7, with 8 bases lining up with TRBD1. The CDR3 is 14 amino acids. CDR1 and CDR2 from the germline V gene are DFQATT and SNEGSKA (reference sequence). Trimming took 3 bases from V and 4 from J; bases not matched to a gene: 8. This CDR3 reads CSARARDRKYEQYF. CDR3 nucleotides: TGCAGTGCTAGGGCCCGGGACAGGAAGTACGAGCAGTACTTC.

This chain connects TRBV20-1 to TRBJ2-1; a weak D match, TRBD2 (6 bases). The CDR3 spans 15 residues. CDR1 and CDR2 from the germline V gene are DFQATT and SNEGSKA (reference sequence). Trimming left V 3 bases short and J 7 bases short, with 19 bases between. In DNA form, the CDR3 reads TGCAGTGCTAGGGGGGGACGGCCTGAATTGAATGAGCAGTTCTTC. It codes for CSARGGRPELNEQFF.

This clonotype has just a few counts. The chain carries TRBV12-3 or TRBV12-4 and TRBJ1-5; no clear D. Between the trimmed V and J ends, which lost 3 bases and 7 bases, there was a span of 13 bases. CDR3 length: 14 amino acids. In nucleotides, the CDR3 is TGTGCCAGCAGTTTGAAGTTGGGAACCCAGCCCCAGCATTTT. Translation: CASSLKLGTQPQHF.

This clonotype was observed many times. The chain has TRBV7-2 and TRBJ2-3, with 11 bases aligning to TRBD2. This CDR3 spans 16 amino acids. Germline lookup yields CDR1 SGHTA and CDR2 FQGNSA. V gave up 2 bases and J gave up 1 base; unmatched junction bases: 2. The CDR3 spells CASSLRGLAGTDTQYF. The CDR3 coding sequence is TGTGCCAGCAGCTTAAGGGGACTAGCGGGCACAGATACGCAGTATTTT.

For the CDR3, the DNA is TGTGCCAGCAGTTACCGGGACCGCTACGAGCAGTACTTC. It is translated as CASSYRDRYEQYF. The chain recombines TRBV6-5 with TRBJ2-7, with D possibly called TRBD1 or TRBD2 (5 bases each). With 2 bases removed from V and 3 bases from J, the gap between germline ends came to 8 bases. The CDR3 is made up of 13 amino acids. From germline, CDR1 is MNHEY and CDR2 SVGAGI.

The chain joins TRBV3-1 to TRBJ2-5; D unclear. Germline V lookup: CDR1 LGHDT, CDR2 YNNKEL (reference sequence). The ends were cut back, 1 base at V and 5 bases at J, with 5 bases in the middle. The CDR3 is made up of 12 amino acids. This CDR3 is CASSQAVETQYF. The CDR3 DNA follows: TGTGCCAGCAGCCAAGCAGTCGAGACCCAGTACTTC.

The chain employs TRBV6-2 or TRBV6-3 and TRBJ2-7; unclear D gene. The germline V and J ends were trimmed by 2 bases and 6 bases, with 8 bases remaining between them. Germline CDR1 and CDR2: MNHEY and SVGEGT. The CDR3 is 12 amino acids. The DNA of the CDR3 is TGTGCCAGCAGTTACGGGATTACCGAGCAGTACTTC. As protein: CASSYGITEQYF.